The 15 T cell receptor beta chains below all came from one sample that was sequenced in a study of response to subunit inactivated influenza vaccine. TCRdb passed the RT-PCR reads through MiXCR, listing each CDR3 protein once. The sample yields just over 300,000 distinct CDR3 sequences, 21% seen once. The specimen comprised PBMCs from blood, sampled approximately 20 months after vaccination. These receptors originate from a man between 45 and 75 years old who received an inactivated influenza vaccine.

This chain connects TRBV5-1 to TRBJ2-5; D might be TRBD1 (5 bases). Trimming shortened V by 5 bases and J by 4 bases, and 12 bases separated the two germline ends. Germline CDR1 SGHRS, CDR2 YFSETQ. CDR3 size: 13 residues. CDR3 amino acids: CASRFTGLETQYF. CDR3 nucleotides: TGCGCCAGCAGGTTTACAGGTCTAGAGACCCAGTACTTC.

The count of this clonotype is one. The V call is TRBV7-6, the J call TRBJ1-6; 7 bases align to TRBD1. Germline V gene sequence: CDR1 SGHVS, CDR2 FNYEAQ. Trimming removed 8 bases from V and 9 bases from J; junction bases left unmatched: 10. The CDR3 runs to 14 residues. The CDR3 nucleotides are TGTGCCAGCGCACCGAGGGGGCCGGGTTCACCCCTCCACTTT. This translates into CASAPRGPGSPLHF.

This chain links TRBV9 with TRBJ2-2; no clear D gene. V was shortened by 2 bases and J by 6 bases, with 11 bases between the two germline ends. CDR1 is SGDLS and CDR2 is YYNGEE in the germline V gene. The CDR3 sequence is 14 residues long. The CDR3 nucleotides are TGTGCCAGCAGCGTGGACCAAGGCCCCGGGGAGCTGTTTTTT. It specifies CASSVDQGPGELFF.

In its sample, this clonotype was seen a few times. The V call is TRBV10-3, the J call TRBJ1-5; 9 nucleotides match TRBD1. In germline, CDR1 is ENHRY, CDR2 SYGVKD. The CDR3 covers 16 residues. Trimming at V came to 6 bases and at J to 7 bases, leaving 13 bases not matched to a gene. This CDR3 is CAISTRDREVGQPQHF. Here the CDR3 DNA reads TGTGCCATCAGCACGCGGGACAGGGAGGTTGGGCAGCCCCAGCATTTT.

The DNA for the CDR3 is TGTGCCAGCAGGCCAGGGGGGACAGATACGCAGTATTTT. Protein: CASRPGGTDTQYF. The genes are TRBV6-1 and TRBJ2-3; the D gene is possibly TRBD1 (7 bases). CDR1 and CDR2 from the germline V gene are MNHNS and SASEGT. The CDR3 runs to 13 residues. Between the trimmed V and J ends, which lost 6 bases and 3 bases, there was a span of 10 bases.

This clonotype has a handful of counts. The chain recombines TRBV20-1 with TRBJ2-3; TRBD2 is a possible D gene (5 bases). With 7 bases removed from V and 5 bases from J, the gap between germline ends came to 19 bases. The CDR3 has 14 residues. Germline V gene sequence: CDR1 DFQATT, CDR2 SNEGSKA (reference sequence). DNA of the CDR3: TGCAGTGTTCCTACGGAGGCAGGAGGAGATACGCAGTATTTT. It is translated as CSVPTEAGGDTQYF.

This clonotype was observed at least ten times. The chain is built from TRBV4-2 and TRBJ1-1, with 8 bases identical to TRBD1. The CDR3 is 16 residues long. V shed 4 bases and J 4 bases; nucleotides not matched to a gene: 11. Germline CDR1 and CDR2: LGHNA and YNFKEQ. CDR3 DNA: TGTGCCAGCAGCCGGGGCGACAGGGGCATGCGCACTGAAGCTTTCTTT. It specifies CASSRGDRGMRTEAFF.

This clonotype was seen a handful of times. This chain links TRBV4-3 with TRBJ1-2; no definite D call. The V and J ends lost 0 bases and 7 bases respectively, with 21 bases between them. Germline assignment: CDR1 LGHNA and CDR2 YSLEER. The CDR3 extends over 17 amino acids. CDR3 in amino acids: CASSQEVRRLGPGGYTF. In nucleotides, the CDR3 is TGCGCCAGCAGCCAAGAAGTGAGGAGGTTGGGTCCGGGTGGCTACACCTTC.

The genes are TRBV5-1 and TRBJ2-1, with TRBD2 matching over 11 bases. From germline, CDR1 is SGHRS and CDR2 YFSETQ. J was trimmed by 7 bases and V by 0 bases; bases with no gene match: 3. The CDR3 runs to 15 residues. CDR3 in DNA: TGCGCCAGCAGCTTGGAGCTAGCGGGGGGAAATGAGCAGTTCTTC. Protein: CASSLELAGGNEQFF.

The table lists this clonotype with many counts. CDR3 DNA: TGCGCCAGCAGCGAGGAACGGGGGCGGTTCACTGAAGCTTTCTTT. Encoded protein: CASSEERGRFTEAFF. V gene TRBV5-1 combines with J gene TRBJ1-1, with D perhaps matching TRBD1 (6 bases). The CDR3 runs 15 residues. Germline assignment: CDR1 SGHRS and CDR2 YFSETQ. The V and J ends lost 4 bases and 4 bases respectively, with 17 bases between them.

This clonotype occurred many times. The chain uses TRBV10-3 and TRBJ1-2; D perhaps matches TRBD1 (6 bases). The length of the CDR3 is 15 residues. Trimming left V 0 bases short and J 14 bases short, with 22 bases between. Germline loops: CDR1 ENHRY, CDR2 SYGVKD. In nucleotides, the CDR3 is TGTGCCATCAGTGAGTCCAGACCGGGGGCAGGCGGTTCAACCTTC. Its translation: CAISESRPGAGGSTF.

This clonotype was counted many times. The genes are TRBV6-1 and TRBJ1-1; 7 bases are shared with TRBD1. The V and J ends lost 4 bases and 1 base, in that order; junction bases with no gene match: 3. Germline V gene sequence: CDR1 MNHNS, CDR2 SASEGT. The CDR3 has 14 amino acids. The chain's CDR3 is CASSAPGGNTEAFF. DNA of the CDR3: TGTGCCAGCAGTGCCCCAGGGGGGAACACTGAAGCTTTCTTT.

The CDR3 bases are TGCAGTGCTCCACAAAGGGGAAGGGGGCGGGGCTATGGCTACACCTTC. This sequence encodes CSAPQRGRGRGYGYTF. The V gene is TRBV20-1, the J gene TRBJ1-2; 7 nucleotides align to TRBD1. The V segment lost 5 bases and the J segment 4 bases; nucleotides outside the gene matches: 16. The CDR3 extends over 16 amino acids. Germline V gene sequence: CDR1 DFQATT, CDR2 SNEGSKA (reference sequence).

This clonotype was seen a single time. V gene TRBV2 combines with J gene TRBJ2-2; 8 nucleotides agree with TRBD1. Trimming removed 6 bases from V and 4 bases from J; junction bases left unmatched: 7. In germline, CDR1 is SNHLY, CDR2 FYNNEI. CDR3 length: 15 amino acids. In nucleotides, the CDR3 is TGTGCCAGCAGGTTAGGACAGGGAGGCACCGGGGAGCTGTTTTTT. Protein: CASRLGQGGTGELFF.

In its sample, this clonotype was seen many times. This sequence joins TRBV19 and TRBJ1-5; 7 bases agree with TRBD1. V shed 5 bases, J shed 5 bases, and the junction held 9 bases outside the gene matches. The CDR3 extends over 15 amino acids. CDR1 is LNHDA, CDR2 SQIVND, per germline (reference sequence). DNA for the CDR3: TGTGCCAGTAGTGGACCGACAGGGCGGGATCAGCCCCAGCATTTT. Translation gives CASSGPTGRDQPQHF.